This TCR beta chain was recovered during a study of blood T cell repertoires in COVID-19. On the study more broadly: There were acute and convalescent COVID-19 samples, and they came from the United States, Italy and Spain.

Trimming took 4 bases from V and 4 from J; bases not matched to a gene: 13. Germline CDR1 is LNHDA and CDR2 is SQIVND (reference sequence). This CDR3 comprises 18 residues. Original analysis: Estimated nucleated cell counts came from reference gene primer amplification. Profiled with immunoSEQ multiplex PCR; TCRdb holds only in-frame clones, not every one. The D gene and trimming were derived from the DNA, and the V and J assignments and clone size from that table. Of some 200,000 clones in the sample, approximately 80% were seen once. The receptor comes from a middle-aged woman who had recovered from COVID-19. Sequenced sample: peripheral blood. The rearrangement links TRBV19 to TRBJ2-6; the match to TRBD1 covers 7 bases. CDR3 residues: CASSTNLGGASGANVLTF. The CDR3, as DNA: TGTGCCAGTAGTACTAACTTAGGGGGCGCCTCGGGGGCCAACGTCCTGACTTTC.